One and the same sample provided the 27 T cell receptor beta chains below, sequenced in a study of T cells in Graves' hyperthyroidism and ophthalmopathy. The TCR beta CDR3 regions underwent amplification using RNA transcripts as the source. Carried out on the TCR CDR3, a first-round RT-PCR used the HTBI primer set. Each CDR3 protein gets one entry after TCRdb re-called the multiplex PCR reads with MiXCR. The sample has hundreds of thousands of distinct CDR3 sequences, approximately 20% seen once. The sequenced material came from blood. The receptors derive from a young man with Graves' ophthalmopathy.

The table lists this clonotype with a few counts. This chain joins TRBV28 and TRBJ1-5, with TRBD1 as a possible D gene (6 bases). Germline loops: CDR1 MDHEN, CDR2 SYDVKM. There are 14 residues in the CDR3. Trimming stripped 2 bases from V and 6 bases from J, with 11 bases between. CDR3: CASSLRGAGQPQHF. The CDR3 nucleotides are TGTGCCAGCAGTTTACGGGGGGCAGGTCAGCCCCAGCATTTT.

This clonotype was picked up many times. The CDR3 loop reads CASSEGAVATNEKLFF. The DNA for the CDR3 is TGTGCCAGCAGTGAAGGGGCAGTAGCAACTAATGAAAAACTGTTTTTT. The chain has TRBV6-1 and TRBJ1-4, with D hard to call. Germline V gene lookup returns CDR1 MNHNS and CDR2 SASEGT. The CDR3 totals 16 residues. The V and J ends lost 1 base and 0 bases respectively, with 9 bases between them.

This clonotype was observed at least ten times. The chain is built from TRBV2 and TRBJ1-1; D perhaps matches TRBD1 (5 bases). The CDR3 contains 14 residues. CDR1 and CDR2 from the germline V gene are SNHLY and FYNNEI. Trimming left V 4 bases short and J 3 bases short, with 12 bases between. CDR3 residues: CASSGWGGDTEAFF. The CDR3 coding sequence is TGTGCCAGCAGTGGCTGGGGGGGGGACACTGAAGCTTTCTTT.

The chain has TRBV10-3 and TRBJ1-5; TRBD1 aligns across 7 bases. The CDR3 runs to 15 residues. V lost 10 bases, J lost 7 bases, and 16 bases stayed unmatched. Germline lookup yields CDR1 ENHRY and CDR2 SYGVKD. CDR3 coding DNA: TGTGCCAGCAGCCCAAGACAGGGAGGGTGGCAGCCCCAGCATTTT. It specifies CASSPRQGGWQPQHF.

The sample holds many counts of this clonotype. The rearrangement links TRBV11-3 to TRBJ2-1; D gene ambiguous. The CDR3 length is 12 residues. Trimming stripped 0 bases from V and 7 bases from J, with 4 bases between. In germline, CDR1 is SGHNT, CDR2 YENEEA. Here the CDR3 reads CASSLESNEQFF. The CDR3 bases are TGTGCCAGCAGCTTAGAGTCGAATGAGCAGTTCTTC.

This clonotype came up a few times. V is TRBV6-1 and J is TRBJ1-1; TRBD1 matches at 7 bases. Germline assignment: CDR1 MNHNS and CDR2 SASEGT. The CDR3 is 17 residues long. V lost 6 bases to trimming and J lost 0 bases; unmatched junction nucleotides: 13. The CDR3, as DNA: TGTGCCAGCAGCCAACCTAAAAGGGGGCGGGTGAACACTGAAGCTTTCTTT. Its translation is CASSQPKRGRVNTEAFF.

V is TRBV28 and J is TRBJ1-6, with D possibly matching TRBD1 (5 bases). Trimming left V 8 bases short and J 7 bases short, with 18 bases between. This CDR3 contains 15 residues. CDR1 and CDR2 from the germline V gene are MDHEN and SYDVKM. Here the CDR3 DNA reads TGTGCCAGCTTTTCTAGGACAAACACAAATTCACCCCTCCACTTT. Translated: CASFSRTNTNSPLHF.

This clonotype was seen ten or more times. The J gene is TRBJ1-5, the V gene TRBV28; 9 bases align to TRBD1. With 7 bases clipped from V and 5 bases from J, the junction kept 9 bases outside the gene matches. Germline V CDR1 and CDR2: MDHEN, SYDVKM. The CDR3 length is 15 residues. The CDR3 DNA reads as TGTGCCAGCAAATCCCCAGGGACAGGGTATCAGCCCCAGCATTTT. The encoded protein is CASKSPGTGYQPQHF.

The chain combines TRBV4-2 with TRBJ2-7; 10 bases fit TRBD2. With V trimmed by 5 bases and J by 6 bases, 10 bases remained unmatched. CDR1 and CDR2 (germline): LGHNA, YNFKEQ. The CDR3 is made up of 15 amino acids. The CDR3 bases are TGTGCCAGCAGCACAAGCGGGAGGGCCTTTGGCGAGCAGTACTTC. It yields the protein CASSTSGRAFGEQYF.

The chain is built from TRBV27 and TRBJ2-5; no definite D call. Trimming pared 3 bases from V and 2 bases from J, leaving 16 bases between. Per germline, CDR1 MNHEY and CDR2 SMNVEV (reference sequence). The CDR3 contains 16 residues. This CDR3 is CASSLRSRSLQETQYF. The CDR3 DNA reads TGTGCCAGCAGTTTGCGGTCCCGAAGCCTTCAAGAGACCCAGTACTTC.

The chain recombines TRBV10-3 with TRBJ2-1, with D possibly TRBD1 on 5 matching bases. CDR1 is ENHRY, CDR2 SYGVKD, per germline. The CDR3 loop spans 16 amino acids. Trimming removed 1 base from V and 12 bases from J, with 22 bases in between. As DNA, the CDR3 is TGTGCCATCAGTGAGTTGGGGCGGCGCTCCGCCCTGTGGCAGTTCTTC. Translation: CAISELGRRSALWQFF.

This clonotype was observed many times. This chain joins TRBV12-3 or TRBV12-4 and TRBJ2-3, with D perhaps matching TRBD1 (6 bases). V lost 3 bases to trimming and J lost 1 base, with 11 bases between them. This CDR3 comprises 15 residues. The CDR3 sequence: CASSLIRGRTDTQYF. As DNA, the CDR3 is TGTGCCAGCAGTTTGATCAGGGGCCGCACAGATACGCAGTATTTT.

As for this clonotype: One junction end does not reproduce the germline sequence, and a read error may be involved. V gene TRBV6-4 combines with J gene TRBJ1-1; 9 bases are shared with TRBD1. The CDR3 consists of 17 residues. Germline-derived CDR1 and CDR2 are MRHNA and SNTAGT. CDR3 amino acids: CANSVYRGLSKNTEAFF. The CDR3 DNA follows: TGTGCCAACAGTGTTTACAGGGGGCTTTCAAAGAACACTGAAGCTTTCTTT.

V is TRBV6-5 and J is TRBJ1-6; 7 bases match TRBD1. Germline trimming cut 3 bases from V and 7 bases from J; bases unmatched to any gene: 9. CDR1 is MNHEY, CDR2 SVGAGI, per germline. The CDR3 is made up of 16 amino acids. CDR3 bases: TGTGCCAGCAGTTATGATGGTTTCAGGGGGAATTCACCCCTCCACTTT. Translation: CASSYDGFRGNSPLHF.

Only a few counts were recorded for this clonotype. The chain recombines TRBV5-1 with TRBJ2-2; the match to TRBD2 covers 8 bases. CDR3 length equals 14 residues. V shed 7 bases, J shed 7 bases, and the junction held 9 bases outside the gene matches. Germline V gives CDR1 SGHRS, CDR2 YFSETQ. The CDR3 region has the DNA TGCGCCAGCCTGGCGGGAGGTGGAAACGGGGAGCTGTTTTTT. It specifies CASLAGGGNGELFF.

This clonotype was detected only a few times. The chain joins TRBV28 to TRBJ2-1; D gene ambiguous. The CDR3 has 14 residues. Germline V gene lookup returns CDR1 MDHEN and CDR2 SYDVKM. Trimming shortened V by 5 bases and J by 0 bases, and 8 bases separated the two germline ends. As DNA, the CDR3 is TGTGCCAGCAGTAAATATCACTCCTACAATGAGCAGTTCTTC. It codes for CASSKYHSYNEQFF.

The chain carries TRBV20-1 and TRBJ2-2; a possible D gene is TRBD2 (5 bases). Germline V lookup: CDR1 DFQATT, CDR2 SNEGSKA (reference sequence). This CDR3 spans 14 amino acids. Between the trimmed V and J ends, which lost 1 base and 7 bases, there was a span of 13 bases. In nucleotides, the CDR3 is TGCAGTGCTAGAGCCCAAGGGAGCCACGGGGAGCTGTTTTTT. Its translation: CSARAQGSHGELFF.

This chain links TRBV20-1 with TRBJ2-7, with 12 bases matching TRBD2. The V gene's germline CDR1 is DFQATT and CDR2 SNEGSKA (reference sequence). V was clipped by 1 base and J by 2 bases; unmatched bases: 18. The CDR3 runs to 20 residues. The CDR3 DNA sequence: TGCAGTGCTAGAGGGTATAAAACTAGCGGGAGGTCTGCCCCCACCTACGAGCAGTACTTC. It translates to CSARGYKTSGRSAPTYEQYF.

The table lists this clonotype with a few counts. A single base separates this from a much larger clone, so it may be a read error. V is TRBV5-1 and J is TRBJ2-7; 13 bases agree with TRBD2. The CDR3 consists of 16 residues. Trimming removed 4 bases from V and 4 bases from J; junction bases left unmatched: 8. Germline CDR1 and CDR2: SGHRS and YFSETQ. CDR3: CASSPRLAGGSYEQYF. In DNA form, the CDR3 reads TGCGCCAGCAGCCCCAGACTAGCGGGGGGTTCTTACGAGCAGTACTTC.

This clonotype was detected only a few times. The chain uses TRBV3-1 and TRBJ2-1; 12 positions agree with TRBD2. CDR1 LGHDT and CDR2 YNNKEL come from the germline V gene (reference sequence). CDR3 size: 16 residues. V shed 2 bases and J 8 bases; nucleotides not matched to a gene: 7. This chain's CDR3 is CASSQPSGRASHEQFF. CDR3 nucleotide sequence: TGTGCCAGCAGCCAACCTAGCGGGAGGGCGAGCCATGAGCAGTTCTTC.

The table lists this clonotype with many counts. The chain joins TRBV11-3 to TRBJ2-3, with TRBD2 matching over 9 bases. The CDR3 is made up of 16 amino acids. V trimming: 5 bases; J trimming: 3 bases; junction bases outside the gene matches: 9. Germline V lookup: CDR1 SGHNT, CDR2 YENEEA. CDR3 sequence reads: CASSPQTSGTTDTQYF. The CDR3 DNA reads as TGTGCCAGCAGCCCACAGACTAGCGGCACAACAGATACGCAGTATTTT.

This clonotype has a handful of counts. The CDR3 nucleotides are TGTGCCAGCAGTGCCCAGGGGGCTGAAGAAAAACTGTTTTTT. Protein: CASSAQGAEEKLFF. J is TRBJ1-4 and V is TRBV6-1, with 8 positions matching TRBD1. The CDR3 runs to 14 residues. Germline assignment: CDR1 MNHNS and CDR2 SASEGT. V gave up 4 bases and J gave up 8 bases; unmatched junction bases: 6.

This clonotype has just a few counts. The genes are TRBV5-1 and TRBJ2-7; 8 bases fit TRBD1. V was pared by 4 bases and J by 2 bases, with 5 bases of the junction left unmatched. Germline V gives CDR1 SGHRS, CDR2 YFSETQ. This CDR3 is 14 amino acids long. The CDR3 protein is CASSLTGAPYEQYF. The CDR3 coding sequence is TGCGCCAGCAGCCTGACAGGGGCCCCCTACGAGCAGTACTTC.

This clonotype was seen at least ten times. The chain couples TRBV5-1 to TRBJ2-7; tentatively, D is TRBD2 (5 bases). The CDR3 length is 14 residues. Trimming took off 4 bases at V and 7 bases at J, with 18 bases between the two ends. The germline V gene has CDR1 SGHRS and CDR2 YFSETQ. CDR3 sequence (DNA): TGCGCCAGCAGCATCAACAGCGGCTCGGGGGAGCAGTACTTC. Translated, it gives CASSINSGSGEQYF.

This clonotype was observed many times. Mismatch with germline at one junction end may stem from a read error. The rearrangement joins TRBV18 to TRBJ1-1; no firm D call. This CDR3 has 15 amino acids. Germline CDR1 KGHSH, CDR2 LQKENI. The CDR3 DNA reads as TGTGCCAGCTCGCCACGAATTGACGGGAACACTGAAGCTTTCTTT. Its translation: CASSPRIDGNTEAFF.

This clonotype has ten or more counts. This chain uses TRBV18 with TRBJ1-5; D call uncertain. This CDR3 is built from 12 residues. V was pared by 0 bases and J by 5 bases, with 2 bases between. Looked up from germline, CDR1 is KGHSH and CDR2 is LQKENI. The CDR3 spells CASSPPDQPQHF. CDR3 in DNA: TGTGCCAGCTCACCACCCGATCAGCCCCAGCATTTT.

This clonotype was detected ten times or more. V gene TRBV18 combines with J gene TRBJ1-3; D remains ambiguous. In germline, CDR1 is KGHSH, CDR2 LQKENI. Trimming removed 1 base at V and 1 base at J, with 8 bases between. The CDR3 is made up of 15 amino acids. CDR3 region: CASSPLGSSGNTIYF. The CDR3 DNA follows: TGTGCCAGCTCACCACTTGGTAGTTCTGGAAACACCATATATTTT.